This TCR beta chain derives from a study of blood T cell repertoires in COVID-19. Looking at the study overall: Sites in the United States, Italy and Spain provided acute and convalescent COVID-19 samples.

TCRdb keeps only in-frame clones here, not all; method: immunoSEQ multiplex PCR. The table records tens of thousands of clones, 86% of them present only once. Germline CDR1 reads LGHDT; CDR2 reads YNNKEL (reference sequence). V was trimmed by 8 bases and J by 4 bases, leaving 21 bases between them. CDR3 size: 15 residues. The sequenced material came from peripheral blood. The sequence was obtained from a woman over 75 with acute or convalescent COVID-19. V and J are TRBV3-1 (or the pseudogene TRBV3-2) and TRBJ2-7; weak D call: TRBD1 (7 bases). CDR3 region: CASAEQYQGGYEQYF. Here the CDR3 DNA reads TGTGCCAGCGCCGAGCAGTATCAGGGGGGTTACGAGCAGTACTTC.